These T cell receptor beta chains were read from a single sample in a study of blood T cells in healthy people across ages. TCRdb reprocessed the 5' RACE reads with MiXCR, giving one entry per CDR3 protein. The sample consists of over 750,000 distinct CDR3 sequences, around a quarter of them appearing once. Separately, the same data were catalogued under a study of T cells of mothers and their children.

Input material: blood. These receptors came from a boy aged 5-17 years in good health. Each CDR3 is given with its conserved first and last residue. The order of the fields is D gene, clone size, V gene, J gene, CDR3 protein, CDR3 DNA. A D gene is named only where the DNA matches it firmly. Rows may omit the clone size; those that give it use once, few, many or a size class.

-,-,TRBV3-1,TRBJ2-1,CASSQVVLGSASSYNEQFF,TGTGCCAGCAGCCAAGTTGTTCTGGGTAGCGCAAGCTCCTACAATGAGCAGTTCTTC
TRBD2,-,TRBV2,TRBJ2-1,CASSKTSGRLYNEQFF,TGTGCCAGCAGTAAGACTAGCGGGAGGCTCTACAATGAGCAGTTCTTC
-,few,TRBV11-3,TRBJ2-1,CASSFGTGKNEQFF,TGTGCCAGCAGCTTCGGGACCGGTAAGAATGAGCAGTTCTTC
-,-,TRBV18,TRBJ2-5,CASSQTHQETQYF,TGTGCCAGCTCACAGACACACCAAGAGACCCAGTACTTC
-,few,TRBV7-6,TRBJ2-5,CASTAGTTLREAQYF,TGTGCCAGCACCGCCGGGACAACCCTGAGAGAGGCCCAGTACTTC
TRBD1,few,TRBV20-1,TRBJ1-2,CSASRTGALGVFGYTF,TGCAGTGCTAGTAGGACAGGGGCCTTAGGGGTCTTTGGCTACACCTTC
-,-,TRBV20-1,TRBJ2-5,CSAKTGSLQETQYF,TGCAGTGCGAAAACAGGGTCTCTGCAAGAGACCCAGTACTTC
TRBD2,few,TRBV5-1,TRBJ2-1,CASSLARVGLAGNEQFF,TGCGCCAGCAGCTTGGCGCGGGTGGGACTAGCAGGCAATGAGCAGTTCTTC
-,-,TRBV5-1,TRBJ2-7,CASMPLSDSSSYEQYF,TGCGCCAGCATGCCTTTAAGTGACTCAAGCTCCTACGAGCAGTACTTC
TRBD1,-,TRBV12-3/TRBV12-4,TRBJ1-4,CASSLSGTGTLWEKLFF,TGTGCCAGCAGTTTGTCCGGGACAGGGACCCTATGGGAAAAACTGTTTTTT
TRBD2,once,TRBV6-2/TRBV6-3,TRBJ2-7,CASSLSGLAVPYEQYF,TGTGCCAGCAGCCTATCCGGACTAGCGGTTCCCTACGAGCAGTACTTC
-,few,TRBV6-5,TRBJ1-4,CASSYSWGDNEKLFF,TGTGCCAGCAGTTACTCTTGGGGAGATAATGAAAAACTGTTTTTT
TRBD1,few,TRBV28,TRBJ2-5,CASSTRGDRTQETQYF,TGTGCCAGCAGCACCCGAGGGGACAGGACCCAAGAGACCCAGTACTTC
-,many,TRBV7-7,TRBJ2-5,CASSPGGGETQYF,TGTGCTAGCAGTCCCGGGGGCGGAGAGACCCAGTACTTC
-,-,TRBV7-9,TRBJ2-7,CASSPKGLAGYEQYF,TGTGCCAGCAGCCCCAAGGGGCTAGCCGGCTACGAGCAGTACTTC
-,few,TRBV5-1,TRBJ1-2,CASSYSADGGYTF,TGCGCCAGCAGCTACTCCGCGGACGGCGGCTACACCTTC
TRBD2,-,TRBV29-1,TRBJ2-5,CSVDGSGGGLETQYF,TGCAGCGTTGATGGAAGCGGGGGGGGCTTGGAGACCCAGTACTTC
-,-,TRBV5-1,TRBJ2-7,CASSLEGGLSYEQYF,TGCGCCAGCAGCTTGGAGGGGGGACTTTCCTACGAGCAGTACTTC
TRBD1,-,TRBV13,TRBJ1-1,CASSFMGQGAANTEAFF,TGTGCCAGCAGCTTTATGGGACAGGGGGCAGCGAACACTGAAGCTTTCTTT
-,few,TRBV2,TRBJ2-2,CASRGARMGTGELFF,TGTGCCAGCAGAGGGGCCCGAATGGGCACCGGGGAGCTGTTTTTT
-,-,TRBV5-1,TRBJ1-4,CASSPTSATNGKLFF,TGCGCCAGCAGCCCCACAAGTGCAACTAATGGAAAACTGTTTTTT
TRBD1,-,TRBV7-2,TRBJ1-6,CASSLVVGGTANSPLHF,TGTGCCAGCAGCTTAGTAGTGGGTGGGACAGCTAATTCACCCCTCCACTTT
TRBD2,-,TRBV4-2,TRBJ2-7,CASSLTSGDSYEQYF,TGTGCCAGCAGCCTGACTAGCGGGGACTCCTACGAGCAGTACTTC
-,-,TRBV20-1,TRBJ1-1,CSAARGENTEALF,TGCAGTGCAGCCAGGGGAGAGAACACTGAAGCTCTCTTT
TRBD2,-,TRBV3-1,TRBJ2-3,CASSPSRAASGGTQYF,TGTGCCAGCAGCCCGTCTCGAGCGGCATCGGGGGGTACGCAGTATTTT
TRBD1,few,TRBV6-1,TRBJ1-1,CASSQLRTGLNTEAFF,TGTGCCAGCAGCCAACTCCGGACAGGGTTGAACACTGAAGCTTTCTTT
TRBD1,-,TRBV7-8,TRBJ1-1,CASSPRTGGYAFF,TGTGCCAGCAGCCCACGGACAGGGGGCTACGCTTTCTTT
-,few,TRBV11-2,TRBJ2-1,CASSWTGTEQFF,TGTGCCAGCAGCTGGACCGGGACTGAGCAGTTCTTC
-,-,TRBV5-1,TRBJ2-7,CASSLEGHSSYEQYF,TGCGCCAGCAGCTTGGAAGGCCACAGCTCCTACGAGCAGTACTTC
-,few,TRBV28,TRBJ1-4,CASSLWAGEGSEKLFF,TGTGCCAGCAGTTTATGGGCAGGCGAGGGTTCGGAGAAACTGTTTTTT